Only a few counts were recorded for the clone carrying this T cell receptor (beta chain). What it recognizes is unknown. Time point specified: healthy volunteer bleed at 2 weeks. Whole blood that had not been fractionated was the source of extracted total RNA. These data come from a study of human T cells and chemical hapten exposure. Notes on the study in general: No shift was seen in TCRs above 1 in 1000 frequency with DPC sensitization.

TCRdb analysed the RACE reads with MiXCR anew, one entry per CDR3 protein. Among 100,000 to 150,000 distinct CDR3 sequences listed, approximately 9.5% were seen once. V gave up 8 bases and J gave up 2 bases; unmatched junction bases: 14. The CDR3 covers 16 residues. Germline CDR1 is MNHEY and CDR2 is SMNVEV (reference sequence). The sequence derives from a male donor in good health. Some clones in this sample may be carry-over from other donors' samples. The V call is TRBV27, the J call TRBJ2-5; 7 bases match TRBD1. Material for sequencing was whole blood. CDR3 loop: CASRQGAFGAQETQYF. Written as DNA, the CDR3 is TGTGCCAGCCGACAGGGCGCCTTTGGGGCACAAGAGACCCAGTACTTC.